One and the same sample provided the 12 T cell receptor beta chains below, sequenced in a study of shared clonotypes between healthy human individuals. Repertoires were generated with immunoSEQ multiplex PCR, while TCRdb's copy carries only in-frame clones and drops some. The table lists about 2.4 million clones, approximately 93% of them singletons, with 0.35% to 0.45% in the top ten. Sequencing was done on a sample of naive CD4+ T cells from PBMCs. The subset was: CD45RA+ positively selected. The source of these receptors is a man younger than 30 in good health. Some clones in this sample may be carry-over from other donors' samples.

The J gene is TRBJ1-5, the V gene TRBV18; the D is unclear. The CDR3 has 14 amino acids. CDR1 and CDR2 (germline): KGHSH, LQKENI. V was shortened by 6 bases and J by 6 bases, with 15 bases between the two germline ends. CDR3 DNA sequence: TGTGCCAGCTCGCTGGCTCCAGGAACTCAGCCCCAGCATTTT. This gives the protein CASSLAPGTQPQHF.

The chain carries TRBV28 and TRBJ1-2, with D unresolved. The germline V and J ends were trimmed by 7 bases and 6 bases, with 9 bases remaining between them. This CDR3 is built from 11 residues. Germline values: CDR1 MDHEN, CDR2 SYDVKM. The CDR3 sequence is CASMGGHGYTF. The CDR3 nucleotides read TGTGCCAGCATGGGTGGGCATGGCTACACCTTC.

The rearrangement uses TRBV29-1 and TRBJ2-3; a weak D match, TRBD1 (6 bases). The CDR3 runs to 13 residues. V dropped 5 bases and J dropped 3 bases, with 12 bases sitting between them. CDR1 is SQVTM, CDR2 ANQGSEA, per germline. CDR3 sequence: CSVLGAGTDTQYF. DNA of the CDR3: TGCAGCGTTTTGGGGGCAGGTACAGATACGCAGTATTTT.

V usage is TRBV7-3 and J usage is TRBJ2-2; TRBD1 agrees at 7 bases. J was trimmed by 5 bases and V by 0 bases; bases with no gene match: 3. CDR1 and CDR2 from the germline V gene are SGHTA and FQGTGA. CDR3 length: 15 amino acids. The CDR3 loop is CASSLTGTVTGELFF. The CDR3 coding sequence is TGTGCCAGCAGCTTAACGGGGACAGTGACCGGGGAGCTGTTTTTT.

The chain joins TRBV29-1 to TRBJ2-2, with TRBD1 as a possible D gene (5 bases). CDR3 length: 13 amino acids. CDR1 and CDR2 (germline): SQVTM, ANQGSEA. V gave up 5 bases and J gave up 5 bases, with 12 bases separating them. The CDR3 loop is CSVNQGETGELFF. Here the CDR3 DNA reads TGCAGCGTTAACCAGGGCGAAACCGGGGAGCTGTTTTTT.

J is TRBJ2-7 and V is TRBV10-2; the match to TRBD1 covers 10 bases. Germline values: CDR1 WSHSY, CDR2 SAAADI. V dropped 4 bases and J dropped 9; count of bases not matched to a gene: 15. The CDR3 contains 16 residues. The CDR3 spells CASSAPDRGQGTGQYF. As DNA, the CDR3 is TGCGCCAGCAGTGCACCGGATAGGGGACAGGGGACCGGGCAGTACTTC.

The V and J genes are TRBV5-1 and TRBJ2-2, with 8 bases lining up with TRBD1. The germline gives CDR1 SGHRS, CDR2 YFSETQ. J gave up 1 base and V 4 bases, and 6 bases lay outside the gene matches. CDR3 length: 16 amino acids. This CDR3 is CASSPRTGQNTGELFF. The CDR3 DNA reads TGCGCCAGCAGCCCGAGGACAGGGCAGAACACCGGGGAGCTGTTTTTT.

CDR3 amino acids: CASGLSVQPQHF. The DNA of the CDR3 is TGTGCCAGCGGCCTCTCGGTTCAGCCCCAGCATTTT. The V gene is TRBV27, the J gene TRBJ1-5; D is uncertain. The V gene's germline CDR1 is MNHEY and CDR2 SMNVEV (reference sequence). This CDR3 comprises 12 residues. Trimming left V 8 bases short and J 6 bases short, with 11 bases between.

Details on this clone: Mismatch with germline at one junction end may stem from a read error. Other nucleotide sequences from this sample produce the same CDR3. The chain recombines TRBV28 with TRBJ1-2, with D perhaps matching TRBD1 (5 bases). The V gene's germline CDR1 is MDHEN and CDR2 SYDVKM. The length of the CDR3 is 12 residues. In DNA, the CDR3 is TGTGCCAGCAGTTTGAGGGACTATGGCTACACTTTC. This translates into CASSLRDYGYTF.

This chain links TRBV30 with TRBJ1-3; D gene ambiguous. Trimming cost V 1 base and J 0 bases, with 19 bases left between them. CDR3 size: 18 residues. CDR1 and CDR2 from the germline V gene are GTSNPN and SVGIG (reference sequence). The CDR3 is CAWSGVLGRTPSGNTIYF. CDR3 bases: TGTGCCTGGAGTGGGGTATTGGGCCGCACACCCTCTGGAAACACCATATATTTT.

The gene calls are TRBV28 and TRBJ2-7; 9 nucleotides agree with TRBD1. Germline V gene lookup returns CDR1 MDHEN and CDR2 SYDVKM. With 6 bases clipped from V and 5 bases from J, the junction kept 8 bases outside the gene matches. This CDR3 has 14 residues. CDR3 in amino acids: CASRMRTGGNEQYF. In DNA, the CDR3 is TGTGCCAGCAGGATGAGAACAGGGGGCAACGAGCAGTACTTC.

In this sample, this clone turned up a few times. The genes are TRBV7-7 and TRBJ2-2, with unresolved D. Trimming shortened V by 5 bases and J by 6 bases, and 7 bases separated the two germline ends. The CDR3 spans 12 residues. The germline CDR1 and CDR2 sequences are SSHAT and FNYEAQ (reference sequence). CDR3 amino acids: CASSATSGELFF. DNA of the CDR3: TGTGCCAGCAGCGCGACCTCCGGGGAGCTGTTTTTT.